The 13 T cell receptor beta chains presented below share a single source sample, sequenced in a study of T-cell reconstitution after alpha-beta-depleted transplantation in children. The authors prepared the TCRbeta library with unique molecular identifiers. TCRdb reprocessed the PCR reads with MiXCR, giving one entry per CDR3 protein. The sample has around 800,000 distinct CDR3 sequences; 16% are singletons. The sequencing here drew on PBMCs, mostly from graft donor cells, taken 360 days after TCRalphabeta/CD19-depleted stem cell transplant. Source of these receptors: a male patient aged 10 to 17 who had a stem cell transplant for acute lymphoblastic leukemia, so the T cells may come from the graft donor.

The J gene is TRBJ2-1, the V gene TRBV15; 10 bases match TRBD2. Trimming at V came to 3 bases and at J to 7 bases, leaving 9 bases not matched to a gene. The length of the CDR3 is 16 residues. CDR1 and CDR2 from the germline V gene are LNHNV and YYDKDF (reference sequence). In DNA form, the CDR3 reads TGTGCCACCAGCAGCCCTGGCAGCGGGGGGGGGAATGAGCAGTTCTTC. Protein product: CATSSPGSGGGNEQFF. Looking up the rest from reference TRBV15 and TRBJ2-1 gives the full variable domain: DAMVIQNPRYQVTQFGKPVTLSCSQTLNHNVMYWYQQKSSQAPKLLFHYYDKDFNNEADTPDNFQSRRPNTSFCFLDIRSPGLGDTAMYLCATSSPGSGGGNEQFFGPGTRLTVL.

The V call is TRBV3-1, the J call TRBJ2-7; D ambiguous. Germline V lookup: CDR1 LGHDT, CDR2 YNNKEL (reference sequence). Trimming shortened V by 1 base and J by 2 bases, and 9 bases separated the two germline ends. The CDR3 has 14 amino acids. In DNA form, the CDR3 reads TGTGCCAGCAGCCAAGTAGAGTTGCCCTACGAGCAGTACTTC. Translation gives CASSQVELPYEQYF.

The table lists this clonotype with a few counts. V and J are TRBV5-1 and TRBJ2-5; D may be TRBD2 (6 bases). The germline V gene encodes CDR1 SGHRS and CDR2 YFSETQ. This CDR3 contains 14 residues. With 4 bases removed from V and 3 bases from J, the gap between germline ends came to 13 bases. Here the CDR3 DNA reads TGCGCCAGCAGCCTGTCTAGCGTTGAAGAGACCCAGTACTTC. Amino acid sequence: CASSLSSVEETQYF.

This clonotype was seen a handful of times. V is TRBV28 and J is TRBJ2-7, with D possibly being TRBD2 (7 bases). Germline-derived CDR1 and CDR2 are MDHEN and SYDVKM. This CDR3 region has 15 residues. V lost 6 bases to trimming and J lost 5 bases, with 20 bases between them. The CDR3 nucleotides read TGTGCCAGCAGCGAAGTAGGGGGGGCCCGGCACGAGCAGTACTTC. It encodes CASSEVGGARHEQYF. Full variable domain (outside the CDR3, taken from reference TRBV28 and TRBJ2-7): DVKVTQSSRYLVKRTGEKVFLECVQDMDHENMFWYRQDPGLGLRLIYFSYDVKMKEKGDIPEGYSVSREKKERFSLILESASTNQTSMYLCASSEVGGARHEQYFGPGTRLTVT.

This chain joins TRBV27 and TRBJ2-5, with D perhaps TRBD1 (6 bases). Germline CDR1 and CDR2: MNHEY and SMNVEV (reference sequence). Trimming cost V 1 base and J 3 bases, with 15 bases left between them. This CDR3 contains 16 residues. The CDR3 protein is CASSLWAGEIEETQYF. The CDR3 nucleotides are TGTGCCAGCAGTTTATGGGCAGGGGAAATAGAAGAGACCCAGTACTTC.

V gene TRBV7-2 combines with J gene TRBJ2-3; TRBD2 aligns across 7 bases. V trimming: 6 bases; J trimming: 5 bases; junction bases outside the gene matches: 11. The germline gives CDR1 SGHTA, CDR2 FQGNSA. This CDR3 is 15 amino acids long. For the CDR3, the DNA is TGTGCCAGCAGTAACGGGTGGGCGGGAGTAGATACGCAGTATTTT. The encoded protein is CASSNGWAGVDTQYF.

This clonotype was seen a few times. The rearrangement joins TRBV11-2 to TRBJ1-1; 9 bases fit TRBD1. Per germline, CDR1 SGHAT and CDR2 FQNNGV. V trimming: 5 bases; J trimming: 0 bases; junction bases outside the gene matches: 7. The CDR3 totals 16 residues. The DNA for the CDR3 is TGTGCCAGCAGCCAGGGACAGGGACTCATGAACACTGAAGCTTTCTTT. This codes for CASSQGQGLMNTEAFF.

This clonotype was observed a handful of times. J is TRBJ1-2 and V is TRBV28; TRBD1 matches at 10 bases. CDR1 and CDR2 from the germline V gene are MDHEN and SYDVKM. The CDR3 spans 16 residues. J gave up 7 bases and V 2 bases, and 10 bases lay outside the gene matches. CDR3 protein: CASSLILGTGAGGYTF. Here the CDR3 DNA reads TGTGCCAGCAGTTTAATACTCGGGACAGGGGCTGGTGGCTACACCTTC.

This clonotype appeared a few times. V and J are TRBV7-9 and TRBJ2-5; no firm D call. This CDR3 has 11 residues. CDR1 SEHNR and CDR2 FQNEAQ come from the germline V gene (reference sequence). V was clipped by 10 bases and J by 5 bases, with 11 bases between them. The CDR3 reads CATEFSETQYF. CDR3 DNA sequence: TGTGCCACCGAATTCTCGGAGACCCAGTACTTC.

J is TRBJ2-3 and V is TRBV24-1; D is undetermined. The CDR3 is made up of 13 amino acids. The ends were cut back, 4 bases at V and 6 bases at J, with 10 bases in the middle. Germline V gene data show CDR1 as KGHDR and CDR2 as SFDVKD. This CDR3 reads CATSDYPTDTQYF. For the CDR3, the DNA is TGTGCCACCAGTGACTACCCTACCGATACGCAGTATTTT.

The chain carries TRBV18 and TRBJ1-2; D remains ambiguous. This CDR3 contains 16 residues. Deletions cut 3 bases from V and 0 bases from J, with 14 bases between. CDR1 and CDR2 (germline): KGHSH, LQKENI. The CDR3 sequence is CASSPLGEIANYGYTF. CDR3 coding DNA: TGTGCCAGCTCACCGCTCGGGGAAATAGCTAACTATGGCTACACCTTC.

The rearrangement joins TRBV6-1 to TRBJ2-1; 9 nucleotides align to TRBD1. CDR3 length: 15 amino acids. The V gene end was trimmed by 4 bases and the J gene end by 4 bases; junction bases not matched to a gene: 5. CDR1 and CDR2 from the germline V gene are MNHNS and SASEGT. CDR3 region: CASSVTGGLYNEQFF. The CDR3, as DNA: TGTGCCAGCAGTGTGACAGGGGGTCTATACAATGAGCAGTTCTTC.

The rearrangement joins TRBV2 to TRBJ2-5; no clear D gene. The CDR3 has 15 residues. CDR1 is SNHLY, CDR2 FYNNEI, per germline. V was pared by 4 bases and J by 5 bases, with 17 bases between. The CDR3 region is CASSVGGPHGETQYF. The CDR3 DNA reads TGTGCCAGCAGTGTTGGTGGGCCCCACGGGGAGACCCAGTACTTC.